The 2 T cell receptor beta chains below were found in one sample sequenced in a study of blood T cells in healthy people across ages (dated by TCRdb to 2015 to 2017). The library was prepared using 5' RACE. For sequencing, an Illumina HiSeq 2500 was employed. A second PCR of 7 to 11 cycles was performed with a sample-barcoded 5' primer and a J-beta primer mix. TCRdb itself trimmed the public reads at Q25 with fastp, ran MiXCR and retained productive beta chains. One record per CDR3 amino acid sequence lists the most common genes and DNA. The table for this sample lists more than 800,000 distinct CDR3 sequences; about 28% of them were counted only once. 17% of the sample rests with the top ten. Sample: blood. These receptors originate from a woman of 80 years or more in good health.

Points on this clonotype: A read error is possible here, since a much larger clone lies one base away. As DNA, the CDR3 is TGCAGTGCTAGAGGTAATACCAGGACTAGCGTCGAGTACTTC. Amino acids: CSARGNTRTSVEYF. The chain joins TRBV20-1 to TRBJ2-4; 9 nucleotides align to TRBD2. The CDR3 has 14 amino acids. CDR1 DFQATT and CDR2 SNEGSKA come from the germline V gene (reference sequence). The J segment lost 14 bases and the V segment lost 1 base, leaving 12 bases of the junction unmatched.

This clonotype has a count of ten or more. The chain employs TRBV20-1 and TRBJ2-1; D tentatively reads TRBD1 or TRBD2 (5 bases each). Trimming took 6 bases from V and 7 from J, leaving 13 bases between them. Looked up from germline, CDR1 is DFQATT and CDR2 is SNEGSKA (reference sequence). CDR3 length equals 12 residues. The CDR3 sequence is CSAMVGGNEQFF. CDR3 DNA sequence: TGCAGTGCAATGGTTGGGGGTAATGAGCAGTTCTTC.